This TCR beta chain was found in a study of immune evolution from preneoplasia to lung adenocarcinoma. TCRdb keeps only in-frame clones here, not all; method: immunoSEQ multiplex PCR. Among tens of thousands of clones listed, about three quarters were seen once. Germline loops: CDR1 SGHVS, CDR2 FNYEAQ. CDR3 length: 13 amino acids. The ends were cut back, 5 bases at V and 6 bases at J, with 12 bases in the middle. The source of this sequence is a person in their sixties or seventies with invasive lung adenocarcinoma. Some clones in this sample may be carry-over from other donors' samples. The sample consisted of FFPE invasive lung adenocarcinoma tissue. The gene calls are TRBV7-6 and TRBJ2-3, with D possibly matching TRBD1 (5 bases). CDR3 nucleotides: TGTGCCAGCAGCCTTTCCCAGGGTGATACGCAGTATTTT. Its protein is CASSLSQGDTQYF.